This TCR beta chain is from a study of regulatory T cells in long-lasting Graves disease. On the study more broadly: Graves' patients who were just diagnosed had used antithyroid drugs for under 3 months.

Time point given: newly diagnosed GD, antithyroid drugs for less than 3 months. Making the TCR library involved RNA that had been extracted from PBMCs. A peripheral blood sample, around 8.6 milliliters in volume, was drawn into EDTA tubes. CDR1 and CDR2 from the germline V gene are SQVTM and ANQGSEA. The CDR3 has 14 amino acids. Losses at the gene ends were 6 bases for V and 4 bases for J; bases not matched to a gene: 7. Relying on iRepertoire HTBI primers and Arm-PCR of CDR3 regions, the team built TCR beta libraries. Original processing methods: Samples collectively showed 62 TRBV and around 15 TRBJ segments. Each CDR3 protein gets one entry after TCRdb re-called the multiplex PCR reads with MiXCR. TCRdb's processing, not the authors', yielded these V and J calls. Of under 500,000 distinct CDR3 sequences in the sample, approximately 16% were seen once. This clonotype was counted many times. Its specificity is unknown.

The study, taken as a whole, reports: With under 3,500 shared public clonotypes, persistent patients exceeded new patients, who shared about a thousand.

This sample also belongs to another study, concerning T cells in Graves' hyperthyroidism and ophthalmopathy.

The sequencing here drew on peripheral blood mononuclear cells (PBMCs), taken at new diagnosis, from a patient treated with antithyroid drugs. The chain recombines TRBV29-1 with TRBJ1-5; 9 nucleotides line up with TRBD1. The receptor was isolated from a woman in her 30s with Graves disease. The CDR3: CSVASGTGNQPQHF. The DNA for the CDR3 is TGCAGCGTCGCCTCCGGGACAGGGAATCAGCCCCAGCATTTT.